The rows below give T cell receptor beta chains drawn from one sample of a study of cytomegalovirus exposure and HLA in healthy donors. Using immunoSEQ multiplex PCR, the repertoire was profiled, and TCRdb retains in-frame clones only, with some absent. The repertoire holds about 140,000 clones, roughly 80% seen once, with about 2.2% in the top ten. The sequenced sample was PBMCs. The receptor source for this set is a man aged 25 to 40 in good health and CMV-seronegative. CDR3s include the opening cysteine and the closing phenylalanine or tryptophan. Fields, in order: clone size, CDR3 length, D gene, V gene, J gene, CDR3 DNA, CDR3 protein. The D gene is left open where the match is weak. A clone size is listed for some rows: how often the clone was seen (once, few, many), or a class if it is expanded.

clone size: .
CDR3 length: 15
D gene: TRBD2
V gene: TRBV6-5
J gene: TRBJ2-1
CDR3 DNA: TGTGCCAGCAGTGGGCCCGGGACTAGCGGCAATGAGCAGTTCTTC
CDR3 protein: CASSGPGTSGNEQFF

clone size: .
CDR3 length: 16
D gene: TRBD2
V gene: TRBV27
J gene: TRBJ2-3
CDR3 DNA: TGTGCCAGCAGTTTATTCACTAGCGGGGGGTCAGATACGCAGTATTTT
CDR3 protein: CASSLFTSGGSDTQYF

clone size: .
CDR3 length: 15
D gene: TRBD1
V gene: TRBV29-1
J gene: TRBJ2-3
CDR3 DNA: TGCAGCGTTGTGGGACAGTCCGAGAGCACAGATACGCAGTATTTT
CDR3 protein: CSVVGQSESTDTQYF

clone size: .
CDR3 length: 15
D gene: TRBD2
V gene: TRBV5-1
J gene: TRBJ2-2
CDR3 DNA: TGCGCCAGCAGCTTGCTAGCGGATAGAGGTGGGGAGCTGTTTTTT
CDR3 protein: CASSLLADRGGELFF

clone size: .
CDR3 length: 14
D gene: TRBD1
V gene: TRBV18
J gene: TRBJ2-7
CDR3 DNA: TGTGCCAGCTCACCGTGGGACAGGTCCTACGAGCAGTACTTC
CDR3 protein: CASSPWDRSYEQYF

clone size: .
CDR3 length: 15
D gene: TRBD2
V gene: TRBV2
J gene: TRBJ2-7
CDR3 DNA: TGTGCCAGCAGTGAACCCCTAGCGGACCCCTACGAGCAGTACTTC
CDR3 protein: CASSEPLADPYEQYF

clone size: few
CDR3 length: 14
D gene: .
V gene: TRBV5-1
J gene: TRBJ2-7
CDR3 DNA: TGCGCCAGCAGCCGTCCCGTCAGCTCCTACGAGCAGTACTTC
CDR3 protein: CASSRPVSSYEQYF

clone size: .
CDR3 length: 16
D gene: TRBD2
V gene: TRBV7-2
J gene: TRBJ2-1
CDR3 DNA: TGTGCCAGCAGCCGCCTACCGGGACTAGAATACAATGAGCAGTTCTTC
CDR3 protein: CASSRLPGLEYNEQFF

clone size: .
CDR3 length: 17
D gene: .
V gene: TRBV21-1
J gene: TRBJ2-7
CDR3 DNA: TGTGCCAGCACCTCACGGGGACTAGCGGGACACCCTGACGAGCAGTACTTC
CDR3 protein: CASTSRGLAGHPDEQYF

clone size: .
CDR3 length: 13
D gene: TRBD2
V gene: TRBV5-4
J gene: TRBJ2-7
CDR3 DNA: TGTGCCAGCAGCTCGGGACTAGCGTACGAGCAGTACTTC
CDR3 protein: CASSSGLAYEQYF

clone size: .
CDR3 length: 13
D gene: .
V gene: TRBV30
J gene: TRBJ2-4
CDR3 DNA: TGTGCCTGGAGTGTACTACAGGGAAACATTCAGTACTTC
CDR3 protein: CAWSVLQGNIQYF

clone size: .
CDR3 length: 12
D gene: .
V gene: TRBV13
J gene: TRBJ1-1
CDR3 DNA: TGTGCCAGCAGCCGTGCCTCGGCTGAAGCTTTCTTT
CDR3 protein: CASSRASAEAFF

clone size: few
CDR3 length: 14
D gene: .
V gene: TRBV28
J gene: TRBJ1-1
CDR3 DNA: TGTGCCAGCAGTTTCCCTCGGGGTTTGAATGAAGCTTTCTTT
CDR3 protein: CASSFPRGLNEAFF

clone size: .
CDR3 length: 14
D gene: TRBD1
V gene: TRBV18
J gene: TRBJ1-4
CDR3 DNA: TGTGCCAGCTCACTCGGGACAGCTAATGAAAAACTGTTTTTT
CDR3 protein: CASSLGTANEKLFF

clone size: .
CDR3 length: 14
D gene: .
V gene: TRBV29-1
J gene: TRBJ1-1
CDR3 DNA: TGCAGCGGCAGTCTCCTAGTTACAAACACTGAAGCTTTCTTT
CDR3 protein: CSGSLLVTNTEAFF

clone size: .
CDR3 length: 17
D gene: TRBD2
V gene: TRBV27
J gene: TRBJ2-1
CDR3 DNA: TGTGCCAGCAGTCTAGGTAGCGGGAGAGCTTCTTACAATGAGCAGTTCTTC
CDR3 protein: CASSLGSGRASYNEQFF

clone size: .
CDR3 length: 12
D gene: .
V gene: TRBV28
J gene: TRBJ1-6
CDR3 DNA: TGTGCCAGCAGTTTAGCGGCTGGCCCCCTCCACTTT
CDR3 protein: CASSLAAGPLHF

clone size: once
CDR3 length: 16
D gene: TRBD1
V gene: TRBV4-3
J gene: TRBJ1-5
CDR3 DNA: TGCGCCAGCAGCCAAGGGACAGGCTATAGCAATCAGCCCCAGCATTTT
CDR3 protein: CASSQGTGYSNQPQHF

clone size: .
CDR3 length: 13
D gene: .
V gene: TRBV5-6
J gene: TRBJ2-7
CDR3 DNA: TGTGCCAGCAGCGGGGAGGTGGTCTACGAGCAGTACTTC
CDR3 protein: CASSGEVVYEQYF

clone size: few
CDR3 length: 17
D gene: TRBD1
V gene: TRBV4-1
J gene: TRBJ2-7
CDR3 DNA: TGCGCCAGCAGCCAAGATCGCGCGACAGGGTTTGGGAACGAGCAGTACTTC
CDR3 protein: CASSQDRATGFGNEQYF

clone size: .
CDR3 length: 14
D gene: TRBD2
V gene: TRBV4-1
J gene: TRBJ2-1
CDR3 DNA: TGCGCCAGCAGCCAACTAGCGGGGTACAATGAGCAGTTCTTC
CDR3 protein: CASSQLAGYNEQFF

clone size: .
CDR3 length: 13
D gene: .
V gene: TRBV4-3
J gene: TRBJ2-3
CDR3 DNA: TGCGCCAGCAGCCAAGAGCTAGCTGATACGCAGTATTTT
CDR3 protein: CASSQELADTQYF

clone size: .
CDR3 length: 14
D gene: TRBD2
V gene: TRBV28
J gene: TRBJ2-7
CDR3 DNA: TGTGCCAGCAGCCCCACACTAGCGGTCTACGAGCAGTACTTC
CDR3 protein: CASSPTLAVYEQYF

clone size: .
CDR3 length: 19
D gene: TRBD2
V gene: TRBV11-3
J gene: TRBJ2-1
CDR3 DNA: TGTGCCAGCAGCTTAGAAGGCCCTGGACTAGCGGGAGGGAGGAATGAGCAGTTCTTC
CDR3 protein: CASSLEGPGLAGGRNEQFF

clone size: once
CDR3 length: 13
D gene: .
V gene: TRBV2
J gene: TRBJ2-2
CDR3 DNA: TGTGCCAGCACGGGGGGCAGAAACGGGGAGCTGTTTTTT
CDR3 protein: CASTGGRNGELFF

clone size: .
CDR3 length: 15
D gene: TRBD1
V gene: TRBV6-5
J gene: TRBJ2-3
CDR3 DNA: TGTGCCAGCAGTACAAGACAGGGGGGGGCAGATACGCAGTATTTT
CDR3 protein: CASSTRQGGADTQYF

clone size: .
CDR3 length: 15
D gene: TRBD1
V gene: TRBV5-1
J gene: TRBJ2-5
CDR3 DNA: TGCGCCAGCAGCTCGGGACAGGTGGTGGGAGAGACCCAGTACTTC
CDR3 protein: CASSSGQVVGETQYF

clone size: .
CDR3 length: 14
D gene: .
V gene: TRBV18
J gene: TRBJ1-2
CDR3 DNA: TGTGCCAGCTCAGTAACAGATTTAAACTATGGCTACACCTTC
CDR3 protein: CASSVTDLNYGYTF

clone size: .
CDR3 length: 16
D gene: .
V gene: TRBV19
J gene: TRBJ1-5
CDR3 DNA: TGTGCCAGTAGTACCCGTTCAGGGGTCGTACGACAGCCCCAGCATTTT
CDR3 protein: CASSTRSGVVRQPQHF

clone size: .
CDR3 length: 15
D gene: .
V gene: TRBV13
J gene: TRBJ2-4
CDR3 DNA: TGTGCCAGCAGCCCGGCCCCAGGAACCCAAAACATTCAGTACTTC
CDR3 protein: CASSPAPGTQNIQYF

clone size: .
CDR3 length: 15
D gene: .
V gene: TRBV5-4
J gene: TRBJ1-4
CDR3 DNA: TGTGCCAGCAGCTTGGGGCAGGGGTACGGTGAAAAACTGTTTTTT
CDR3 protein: CASSLGQGYGEKLFF

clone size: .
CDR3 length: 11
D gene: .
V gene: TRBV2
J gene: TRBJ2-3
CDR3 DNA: TGTGCCAGCAGTTCGGGTTATACGCAGTATTTT
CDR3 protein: CASSSGYTQYF

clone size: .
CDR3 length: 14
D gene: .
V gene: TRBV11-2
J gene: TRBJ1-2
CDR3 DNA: TGTGCCAGCAGCCCGGGAGGTGGCTACTATGGCTACACCTTC
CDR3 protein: CASSPGGGYYGYTF

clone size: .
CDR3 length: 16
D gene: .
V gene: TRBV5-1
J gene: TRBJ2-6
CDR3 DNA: TGCGCCAGCAGCCCCCATGGGGCCTCTGGGGCCAACGTCCTGACTTTC
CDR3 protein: CASSPHGASGANVLTF

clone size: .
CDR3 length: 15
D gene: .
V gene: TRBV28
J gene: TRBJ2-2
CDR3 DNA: TGTGCCAGTAGACCCGACAGGCGGAAGACCGGGGAGCTGTTTTTT
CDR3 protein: CASRPDRRKTGELFF

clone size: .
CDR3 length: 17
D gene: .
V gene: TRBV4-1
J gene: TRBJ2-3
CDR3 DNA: TGCGCCAGCAGCCAAGAGGGAAGGGGTTGGGTCACAGATACGCAGTATTTT
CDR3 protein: CASSQEGRGWVTDTQYF

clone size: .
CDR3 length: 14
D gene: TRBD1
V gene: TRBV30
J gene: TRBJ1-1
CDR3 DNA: TGTGCCTGGACCCGGGACAGGGGGCTTACTGAAGCTTTCTTT
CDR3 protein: CAWTRDRGLTEAFF

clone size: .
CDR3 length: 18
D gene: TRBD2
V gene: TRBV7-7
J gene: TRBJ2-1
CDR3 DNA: TGTGCCAGCAGCCGCTCACCCGGGACTAGCGGGAGATCAAATGAGCAGTTCTTC
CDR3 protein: CASSRSPGTSGRSNEQFF

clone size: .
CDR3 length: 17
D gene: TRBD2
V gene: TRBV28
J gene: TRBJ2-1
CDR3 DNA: TGTGCCAGCAGCTCCCCCTCAGCGGGAGAATCCTACAATGAGCAGTTCTTC
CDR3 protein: CASSSPSAGESYNEQFF

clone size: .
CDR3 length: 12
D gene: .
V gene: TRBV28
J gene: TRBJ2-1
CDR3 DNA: TGTGCCAGCAGCCTCGCCCCCGGGAGAAAGTTCTTC
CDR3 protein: CASSLAPGRKFF

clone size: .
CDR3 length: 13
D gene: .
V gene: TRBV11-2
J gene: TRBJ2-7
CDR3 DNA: TGTGCCAGCAGCTTAGTGACTAGCTACGAGCAGTACTTC
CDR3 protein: CASSLVTSYEQYF

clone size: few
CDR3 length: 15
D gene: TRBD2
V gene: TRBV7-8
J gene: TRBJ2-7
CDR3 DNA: TGTGCCAGCAGCTTAGACGCCCTAGCGGCCTACGAGCAGTACTTC
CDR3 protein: CASSLDALAAYEQYF

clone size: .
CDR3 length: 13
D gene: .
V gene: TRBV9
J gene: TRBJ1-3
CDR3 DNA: TGTGCCAGCAGTGGAGGTGTTGGAAACACCATATATTTT
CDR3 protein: CASSGGVGNTIYF

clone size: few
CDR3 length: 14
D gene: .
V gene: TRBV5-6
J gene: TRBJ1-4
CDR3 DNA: TGTGCCAGCAGCTTCCCAGGGTTAAGTGAAAAACTGTTTTTT
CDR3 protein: CASSFPGLSEKLFF

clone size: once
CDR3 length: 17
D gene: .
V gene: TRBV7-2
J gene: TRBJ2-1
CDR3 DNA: TGTGCCAGCAGCTTACTGGCAGGGATTAGCTCCTACAATGAGCAGTTCTTC
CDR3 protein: CASSLLAGISSYNEQFF

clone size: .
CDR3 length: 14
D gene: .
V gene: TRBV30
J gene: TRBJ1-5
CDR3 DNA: TGTGCCTGGAGTGTGGGGCGGGAGAATCAGCCCCAGCATTTT
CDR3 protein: CAWSVGRENQPQHF

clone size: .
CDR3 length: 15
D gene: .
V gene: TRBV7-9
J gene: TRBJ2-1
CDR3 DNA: TGTGCCAGCAGCTCTGGACAGCAATCCTACAATGAGCAGTTCTTC
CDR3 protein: CASSSGQQSYNEQFF

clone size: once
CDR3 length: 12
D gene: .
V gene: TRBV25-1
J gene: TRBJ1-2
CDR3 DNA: TGTGCCAGCAGGGGAGCCAGCTATGGCTACACCTTC
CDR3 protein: CASRGASYGYTF